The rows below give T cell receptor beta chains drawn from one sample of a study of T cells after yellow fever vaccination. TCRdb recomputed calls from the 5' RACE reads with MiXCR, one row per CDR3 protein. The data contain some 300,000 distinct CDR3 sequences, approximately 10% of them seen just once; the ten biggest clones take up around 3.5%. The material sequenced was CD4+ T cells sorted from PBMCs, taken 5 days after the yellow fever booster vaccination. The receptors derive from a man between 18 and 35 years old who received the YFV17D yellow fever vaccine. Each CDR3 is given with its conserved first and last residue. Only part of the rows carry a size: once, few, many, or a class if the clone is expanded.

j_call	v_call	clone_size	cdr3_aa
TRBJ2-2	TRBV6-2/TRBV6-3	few	CASTKLAGVVTGELFF
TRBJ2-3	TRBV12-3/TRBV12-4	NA	CASCEADTQYF
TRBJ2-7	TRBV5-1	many	CASSLGDTGNEQYF
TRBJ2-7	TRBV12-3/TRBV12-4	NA	CASSLGTGRSYEQYF
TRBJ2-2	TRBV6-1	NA	CASRDRGTNTGELFF
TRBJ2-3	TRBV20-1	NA	CSARRLAGLTDTQYF
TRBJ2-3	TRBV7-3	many	CASSLDGGSTDTQYF
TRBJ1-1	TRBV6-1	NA	CASSEYRTVTEAFF
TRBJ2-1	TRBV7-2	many	CASSLYYNEQFF
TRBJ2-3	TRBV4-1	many	CASSQDHPNTQYF
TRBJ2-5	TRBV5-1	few	CASSAGRGHQETQYF
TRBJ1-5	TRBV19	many	CASSGQGAQPQHF
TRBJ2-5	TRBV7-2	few	CASSLAEGTSGGRLYF
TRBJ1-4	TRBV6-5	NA	CASSYETLGPEKLFF
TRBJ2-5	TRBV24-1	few	CATSSGPGGKEETQYF
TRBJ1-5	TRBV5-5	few	CASSLALQAGNQPQHF
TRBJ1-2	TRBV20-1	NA	CSARDDGGSYGYTF
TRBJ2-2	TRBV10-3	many	CAIKSYGTSDGELFF
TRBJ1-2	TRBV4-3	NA	CASSGQAGNYGYTF
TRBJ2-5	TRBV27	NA	CASSTEQETQYF
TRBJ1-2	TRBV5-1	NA	CASSSTGEAYGYTF
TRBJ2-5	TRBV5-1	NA	CASSRSVSEETQYF